This paragraph covers one T cell receptor (beta chain) sequence. Its specificity is unknown. V shed 7 bases and J shed 3 bases, with 7 bases lying between them. CDR1 and CDR2 from the germline V gene are MGHDK and SYGVNS. The CDR3 spans 12 residues. This sample stems from a study of T cell responses to AZD1222 COVID-19 vaccine. Findings and limits, study-wide: Nearly half of spike-specific TCRs reportedly target variant regions that are unmutated in the B.1.351 and B.1.1.7 variants.

Repertoires were generated with immunoSEQ multiplex PCR, while TCRdb's copy carries only in-frame clones and drops some. Of under 200,000 clones in the sample, 91% are singletons; the top ten hold approximately 1.9%. Sequenced material: peripheral blood, taken on day 0 of AZD1222 vaccination. The chain has TRBV25-1 and TRBJ1-5, with D hard to call. The clonotype was recovered from an adult in good health. In nucleotides, the CDR3 is TGTGCCAGCAACGAGCTCAATCAGCCCCAGCATTTT. Protein: CASNELNQPQHF.